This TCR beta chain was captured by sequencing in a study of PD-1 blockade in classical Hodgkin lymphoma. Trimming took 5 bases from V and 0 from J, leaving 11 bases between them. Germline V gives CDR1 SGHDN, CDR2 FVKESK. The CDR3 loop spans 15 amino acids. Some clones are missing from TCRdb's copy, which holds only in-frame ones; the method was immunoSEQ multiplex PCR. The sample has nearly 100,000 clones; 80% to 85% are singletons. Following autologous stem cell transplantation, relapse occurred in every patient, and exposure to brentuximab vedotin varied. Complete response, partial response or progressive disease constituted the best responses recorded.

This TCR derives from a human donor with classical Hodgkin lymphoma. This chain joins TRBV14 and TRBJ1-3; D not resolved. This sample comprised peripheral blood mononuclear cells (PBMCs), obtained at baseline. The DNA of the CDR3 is TGTGCCAGCAGCGCCCGACTGAGCTCTGGAAACACCATATATTTT. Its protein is CASSARLSSGNTIYF.